A few counts support the clone carrying this TCR beta chain. This record comes from a study of early T cells in non-severe SARS-CoV-2 infection. Background on the study: Investigators sequenced bulk RNA drawn from unsorted whole blood, and chains remained unpaired.

This CDR3 has 19 amino acids. Germline V gives CDR1 LGHNA, CDR2 YNFKEQ. J lost 1 base, V lost 0 bases, and 8 bases had no gene match. The TCR library protocol was used to attach unique molecular identifiers. These identifiers were attached to individual cDNA molecules. One entry per CDR3 protein, called by TCRdb with MiXCR from the 5' RACE reads. The data contain about 83,000 distinct CDR3 sequences, roughly a tenth of them singletons. V is TRBV4-2 and J is TRBJ2-2; 10 positions match TRBD2. The source is an adult who was a healthcare worker with PCR-confirmed SARS-CoV-2 infection or an uninfected control (not recorded which). The material was whole blood, obtained at baseline. This CDR3 reads CASSQDGLAGVLNTGELFF. The DNA of the CDR3 is TGTGCCAGCAGCCAAGACGGCCTAGCGGGAGTATTGAACACCGGGGAGCTGTTTTTT.